These 22 T cell receptor beta chains were sequenced from one sample in a study of OX40 agonist ivuxolimab in advanced cancers. Some clones are missing from TCRdb's copy, which holds only in-frame ones; the method was immunoSEQ multiplex PCR. This sample carries 65,000 to 85,000 clones, around nine tenths of them seen once, and the ten largest clones take over 0.55%. The sequences come from CD4+ or CD8+ T cells sorted from blood, collected in a trial of the OX40 agonist ivuxolimab. Receptors originate from an adult with an advanced solid tumor such as melanoma, head and neck, liver or kidney cancer.

CDR3 loop: CASSLSAGAGNEQFF. CDR3 bases: TGTGCCAGCAGCTTGAGTGCAGGGGCCGGTAATGAGCAGTTCTTC. J is TRBJ2-1 and V is TRBV7-3; possibly TRBD1 for D (6 bases). V lost 3 bases and J 7 bases, leaving 16 bases between the germline ends. The CDR3 is 15 residues long. Germline-derived CDR1 and CDR2 are SGHTA and FQGTGA.

The chain recombines TRBV18 with TRBJ2-7, with D maybe TRBD2 (5 bases). This CDR3 has 13 amino acids. Trimming pared 3 bases from V and 2 bases from J, leaving 8 bases between. Per germline, CDR1 KGHSH and CDR2 LQKENI. CDR3 in amino acids: CASSPGGPYEQYF. CDR3 nucleotide sequence: TGTGCCAGCTCACCGGGCGGGCCCTACGAGCAGTACTTC.

The gene calls are TRBV7-9 and TRBJ2-1; TRBD1 might be the D (6 bases). The CDR3 covers 12 residues. The germline V gene encodes CDR1 SEHNR and CDR2 FQNEAQ (reference sequence). Trimming shortened V by 5 bases and J by 9 bases, and 11 bases separated the two germline ends. DNA for the CDR3: TGTGCCAGCAGCGTCAGGGGTGGTGAGCAGTTCTTC. It translates to CASSVRGGEQFF. Drawing the rest from reference TRBV7-9 and TRBJ2-1, the complete variable domain is DTGVSQNPRHKITKRGQNVTFRCDPISEHNRLYWYRQTLGQGPEFLTYFQNEAQLEKSRLLSDRFSAERPKGSFSTLEIQRTEQGDSAMYLCASSVRGGEQFFGPGTRLTVL.

The chain employs TRBV6-5 and TRBJ2-7, with D hard to call. Germline V gives CDR1 MNHEY, CDR2 SVGAGI. There are 14 residues in the CDR3. V was clipped by 6 bases and J by 3 bases, with 15 bases between them. CDR3 coding DNA: TGTGCCAGCAGCCCTACATTCAGCAGCTACGAGCAGTACTTC. This codes for CASSPTFSSYEQYF.

The chain joins TRBV2 to TRBJ2-5; D is unclear. This CDR3 comprises 15 residues. Per the germline V gene, CDR1 is SNHLY and CDR2 is FYNNEI. Between the trimmed V and J ends, which lost 2 bases and 2 bases, there was a span of 12 bases. CDR3: CASSEFRGIQETQYF. CDR3 DNA: TGTGCCAGCAGTGAATTTCGCGGAATTCAAGAGACCCAGTACTTC.

The rearrangement uses TRBV6-1 and TRBJ1-6; 9 nucleotides line up with TRBD1. J gave up 4 bases and V 6 bases, and 1 base lay outside the gene matches. The germline V gene encodes CDR1 MNHNS and CDR2 SASEGT. CDR3 length: 14 residues. In DNA, the CDR3 is TGTGCCAGCAGCGGACAGGGGTATAATTCACCCCTCCACTTT. Its protein is CASSGQGYNSPLHF.

The rearrangement joins TRBV19 to TRBJ1-5; 9 bases fit TRBD1. This CDR3 spans 15 amino acids. The germline gives CDR1 LNHDA, CDR2 SQIVND (reference sequence). V gave up 4 bases and J gave up 11 bases; unmatched junction bases: 12. The CDR3 DNA sequence: TGTGCCAGTAGTAGCCCCCCGGACAGGGGCCCCTCCCAGCATTTT. It encodes CASSSPPDRGPSQHF.

This chain joins TRBV11-2 and TRBJ2-3; 7 bases line up with TRBD2. Unmatched junction bases numbered 4, after V lost 4 bases and J lost 6 bases. This CDR3 spans 13 amino acids. Germline-derived CDR1 and CDR2 are SGHAT and FQNNGV. The CDR3 loop is CASSSGGSDTQYF. CDR3 DNA: TGTGCCAGCAGCTCGGGCGGGAGTGATACGCAGTATTTT. The full variable domain, its missing parts supplied by reference TRBV11-2 and TRBJ2-3, is EAGVAQSPRYKIIEKRQSVAFWCNPISGHATLYWYQQILGQGPKLLIQFQNNGVVDDSQLPKDRFSAERLKGVDSTLKIQPAKLEDSAVYLCASSSGGSDTQYFGPGTRLTVL.

This clone appeared a few times. The V gene is TRBV18, the J gene TRBJ2-2; a weak D match, TRBD2 (6 bases). From germline, CDR1 is KGHSH and CDR2 LQKENI. This CDR3 is built from 16 residues. With 2 bases removed from V and 5 bases from J, the gap between germline ends came to 15 bases. The CDR3 is CASSPGRLVGTGELFF. In nucleotides, the CDR3 is TGTGCCAGCTCACCAGGCAGACTAGTGGGTACCGGGGAGCTGTTTTTT.

V gene TRBV2 combines with J gene TRBJ1-1; no reliable D call. The CDR3 is made up of 13 amino acids. Germline CDR1 and CDR2: SNHLY and FYNNEI. Trimming left V 5 bases short and J 1 base short, with 8 bases between. CDR3: CASSYDKNTEAFF. In DNA form, the CDR3 reads TGTGCCAGCAGTTACGACAAGAACACTGAAGCTTTCTTT.

A single count supports this clone. The V and J genes are TRBV5-1 and TRBJ2-3; 11 bases fit TRBD2. CDR3 length: 16 residues. Trimming at V came to 3 bases and at J to 6 bases, leaving 9 bases not matched to a gene. The germline V gene encodes CDR1 SGHRS and CDR2 YFSETQ. CDR3 sequence (DNA): TGCGCCAGCAGCTCCCTGGCTAGCGGGGGGCGGGATACGCAGTATTTT. This translates into CASSSLASGGRDTQYF.

The chain couples TRBV30 to TRBJ1-1, with unresolved D. The V and J ends lost 3 bases and 0 bases respectively, with 8 bases between them. Germline V lookup: CDR1 GTSNPN, CDR2 SVGIG (reference sequence). The CDR3 totals 13 residues. The CDR3 sequence: CAWRRLMNTEAFF. CDR3 DNA sequence: TGTGCCTGGAGACGGCTAATGAACACTGAAGCTTTCTTT. The full variable domain, in which reference TRBV30 and TRBJ1-1 provide the parts outside the CDR3, is SQTIHQWPATLVQPVGSPLSLECTVEGTSNPNLYWYRQAAGRGLQLLFYSVGIGQISSEVPQNLSASRPQDRQFILSSKKLLLSDSGFYLCAWRRLMNTEAFFGQGTRLTVV.

The V call is TRBV11-3, the J call TRBJ1-2; 7 positions match TRBD1. Looked up from germline, CDR1 is SGHNT and CDR2 is YENEEA. The length of the CDR3 is 14 residues. The junction had 5 bases not matched to a gene; V was cut back by 3 bases and J by 4 bases. Here the CDR3 DNA reads TGTGCCAGCAGCTTCCCGACAGGGCCCTATGGCTACACCTTC. It is translated as CASSFPTGPYGYTF.

The count of this clone is one. V and J are TRBV13 and TRBJ2-3; D not resolved. With 3 bases removed from V and 0 bases from J, the gap between germline ends came to 10 bases. Germline V gives CDR1 PRHDT, CDR2 FYEKMQ (reference sequence). There are 15 residues in the CDR3. The CDR3 loop reads CASSFDGLSTDTQYF. Written as DNA, the CDR3 is TGTGCCAGCAGCTTCGACGGTCTGAGCACAGATACGCAGTATTTT.

This chain joins TRBV2 and TRBJ1-1; no clear D gene. V was pared by 8 bases and J by 1 base, with 11 bases between. The V gene's germline CDR1 is SNHLY and CDR2 FYNNEI. CDR3 length: 13 residues. In DNA, the CDR3 is TGTGCCAGCGAAACAACCGGGAACACTGAAGCTTTCTTT. Its protein product is CASETTGNTEAFF.

V is TRBV11-2 and J is TRBJ1-1, with D perhaps matching TRBD1 (6 bases). V lost 7 bases, J lost 6 bases, and 18 bases lay in between. The CDR3 runs to 14 residues. The germline V gene has CDR1 SGHAT and CDR2 FQNNGV. The CDR3 here is CASTLRPEGAEAFF. The CDR3 DNA sequence: TGTGCCAGCACCCTCAGGCCGGAGGGGGCTGAAGCTTTCTTT.

CDR3 in amino acids: CASSRGAEFYEQYF. CDR3 sequence (DNA): TGTGCCAGCAGTCGGGGGGCCGAATTTTACGAGCAGTACTTC. The rearrangement links TRBV5-4 to TRBJ2-7, with D possibly being TRBD2 (7 bases). CDR3 size: 14 residues. The V end was cut by 5 bases, the J end by 4 bases, with 16 bases between. Looked up from germline, CDR1 is SGHNT and CDR2 is YYREEE (reference sequence).

The chain couples TRBV27 to TRBJ2-7; D is unclear. Trimming left V 4 bases short and J 3 bases short, with 7 bases between. Germline V CDR1 and CDR2: MNHEY, SMNVEV (reference sequence). This CDR3 is 12 amino acids long. The CDR3 protein is CASSSLSYEQYF. Here the CDR3 DNA reads TGTGCCAGCAGTTCCCTAAGCTACGAGCAGTACTTC.

Of note for this clone: The junction does not match germline at one end; this may be a read error. This chain links TRBV6-1 with TRBJ2-2, with 10 nucleotides matching TRBD2. Germline loops: CDR1 MNHNS, CDR2 SASEGT. This CDR3 is built from 15 residues. The CDR3 here is CASSEGLANTGELFF. CDR3 sequence (DNA): TGTGCCAGCAGTGAGGGACTAGCGAATACCGGGGAGCTGTTTTTT.

The V and J genes are TRBV10-3 and TRBJ2-7, with D perhaps matching TRBD2 (7 bases). The CDR3 is made up of 13 amino acids. CDR1 is ENHRY and CDR2 is SYGVKD in the germline V gene. Trimming removed 6 bases from V and 1 base from J, with 10 bases in between. The CDR3 region has the DNA TGTGCCATCAGCGGGGGGCAGTCCTACGAGCAGTACTTC. Amino acids: CAISGGQSYEQYF.

CDR3 sequence reads: CASSVTAEEAFF. CDR3 coding DNA: TGTGCCAGCAGTGTGACAGCCGAAGAAGCTTTCTTT. J is TRBJ1-1 and V is TRBV2, with a tentative D call TRBD1 (5 bases). V lost 4 bases and J 8 bases, leaving 11 bases between the germline ends. The CDR3 has 12 residues. Germline V gene sequence: CDR1 SNHLY, CDR2 FYNNEI.

The V gene is TRBV9, the J gene TRBJ1-5; unclear D gene. The CDR3 sequence is 15 residues long. The V end was cut by 4 bases, the J end by 5 bases, with 16 bases between. Germline CDR1 reads SGDLS; CDR2 reads YYNGEE. The CDR3 sequence is CASSPAGLDHQPQHF. The CDR3 DNA reads as TGTGCCAGCAGCCCTGCAGGACTTGATCATCAGCCCCAGCATTTT.